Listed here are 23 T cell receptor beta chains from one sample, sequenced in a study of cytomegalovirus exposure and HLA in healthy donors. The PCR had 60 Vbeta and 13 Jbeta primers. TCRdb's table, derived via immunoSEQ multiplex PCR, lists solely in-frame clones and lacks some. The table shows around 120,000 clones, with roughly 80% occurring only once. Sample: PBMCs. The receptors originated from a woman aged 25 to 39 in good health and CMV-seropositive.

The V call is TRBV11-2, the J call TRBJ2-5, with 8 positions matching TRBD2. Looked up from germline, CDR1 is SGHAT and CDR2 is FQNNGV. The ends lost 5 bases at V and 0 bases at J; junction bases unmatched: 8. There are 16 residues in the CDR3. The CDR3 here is CASSGSGGSYQETQYF. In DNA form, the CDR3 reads TGTGCCAGCAGCGGGTCGGGGGGGAGCTACCAAGAGACCCAGTACTTC.

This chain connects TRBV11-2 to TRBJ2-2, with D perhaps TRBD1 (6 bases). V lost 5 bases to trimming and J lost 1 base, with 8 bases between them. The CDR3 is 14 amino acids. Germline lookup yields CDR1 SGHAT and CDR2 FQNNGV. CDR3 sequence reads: CASSMGQNTGELFF. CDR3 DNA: TGTGCCAGCAGCATGGGACAGAACACCGGGGAGCTGTTTTTT.

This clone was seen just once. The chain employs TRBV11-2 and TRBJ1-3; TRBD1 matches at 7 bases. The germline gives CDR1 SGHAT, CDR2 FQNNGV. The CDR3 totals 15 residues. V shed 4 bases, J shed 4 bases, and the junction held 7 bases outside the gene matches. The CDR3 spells CASSSGTDRGNTIYF. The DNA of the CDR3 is TGTGCCAGCAGCTCCGGGACAGATCGCGGAAACACCATATATTTT.

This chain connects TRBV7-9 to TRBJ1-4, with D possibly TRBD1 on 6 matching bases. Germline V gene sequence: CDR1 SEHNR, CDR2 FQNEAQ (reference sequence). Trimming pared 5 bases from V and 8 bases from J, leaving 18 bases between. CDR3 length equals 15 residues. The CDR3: CASSAGAGRGEKLFF. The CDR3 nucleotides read TGTGCCAGCAGCGCGGGGGCAGGGAGAGGGGAAAAACTGTTTTTT.

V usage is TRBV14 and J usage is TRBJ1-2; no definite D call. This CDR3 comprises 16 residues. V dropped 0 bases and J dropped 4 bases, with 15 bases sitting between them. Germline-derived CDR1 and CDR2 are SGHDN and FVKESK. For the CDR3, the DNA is TGTGCCAGCAGCCAAGAAGCAATCTCAACCCTCTATGGCTACACCTTC. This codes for CASSQEAISTLYGYTF.

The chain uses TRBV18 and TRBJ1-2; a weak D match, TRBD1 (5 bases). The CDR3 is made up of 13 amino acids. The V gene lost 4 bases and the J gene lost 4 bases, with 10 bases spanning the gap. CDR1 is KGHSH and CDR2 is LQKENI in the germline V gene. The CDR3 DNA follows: TGTGCCAGCTCACAGGACACCTCCTATGGCTACACCTTC. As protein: CASSQDTSYGYTF.

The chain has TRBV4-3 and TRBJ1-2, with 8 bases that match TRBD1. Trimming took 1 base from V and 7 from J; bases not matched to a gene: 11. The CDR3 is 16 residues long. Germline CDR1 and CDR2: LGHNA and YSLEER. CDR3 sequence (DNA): TGCGCCAGCAGCCAAGTAAGCGGAGCGACAGGGGCTGGCTACACCTTC. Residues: CASSQVSGATGAGYTF.

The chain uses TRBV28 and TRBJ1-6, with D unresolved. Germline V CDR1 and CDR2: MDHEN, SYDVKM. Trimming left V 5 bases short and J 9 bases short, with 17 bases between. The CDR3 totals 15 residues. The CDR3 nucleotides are TGTGCCAGCAGTATCCTCGACCCTCCGGGTTCACCCCTCCACTTT. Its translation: CASSILDPPGSPLHF.

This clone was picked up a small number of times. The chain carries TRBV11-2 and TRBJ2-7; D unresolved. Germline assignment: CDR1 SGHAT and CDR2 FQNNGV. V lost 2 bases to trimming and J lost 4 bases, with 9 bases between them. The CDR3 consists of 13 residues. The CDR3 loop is CASSLIVLYEQYF. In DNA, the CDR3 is TGTGCCAGCAGCTTAATTGTACTTTACGAGCAGTACTTC.

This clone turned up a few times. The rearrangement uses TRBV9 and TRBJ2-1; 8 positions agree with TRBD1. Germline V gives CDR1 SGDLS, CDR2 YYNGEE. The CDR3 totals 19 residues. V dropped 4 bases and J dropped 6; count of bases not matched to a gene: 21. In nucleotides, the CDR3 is TGTGCCAGCAGCCCTCTCGGACAGGGTCTTCCAAGCGTTCGCAATGAGCAGTTCTTC. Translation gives CASSPLGQGLPSVRNEQFF.

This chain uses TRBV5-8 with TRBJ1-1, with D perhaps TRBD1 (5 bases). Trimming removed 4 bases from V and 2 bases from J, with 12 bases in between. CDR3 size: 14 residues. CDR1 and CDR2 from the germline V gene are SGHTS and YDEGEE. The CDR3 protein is CASSADSLNTEAFF. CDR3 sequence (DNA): TGTGCCAGCAGCGCCGACAGCCTCAACACTGAAGCTTTCTTT.

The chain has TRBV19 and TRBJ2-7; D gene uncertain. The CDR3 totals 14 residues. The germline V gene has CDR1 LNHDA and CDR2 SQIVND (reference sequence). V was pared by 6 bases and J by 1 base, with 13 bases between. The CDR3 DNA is TGTGCCAGTAGGCGGTCCTCTCTTTCCTACGAGCAGTACTTC. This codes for CASRRSSLSYEQYF.

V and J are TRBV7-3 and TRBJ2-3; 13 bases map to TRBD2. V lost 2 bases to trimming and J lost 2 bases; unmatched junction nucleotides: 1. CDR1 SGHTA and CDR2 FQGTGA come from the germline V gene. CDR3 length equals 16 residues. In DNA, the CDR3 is TGTGCCAGCAGCTTAGGACTAGCGGGAGTCACAGATACGCAGTATTTT. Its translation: CASSLGLAGVTDTQYF.

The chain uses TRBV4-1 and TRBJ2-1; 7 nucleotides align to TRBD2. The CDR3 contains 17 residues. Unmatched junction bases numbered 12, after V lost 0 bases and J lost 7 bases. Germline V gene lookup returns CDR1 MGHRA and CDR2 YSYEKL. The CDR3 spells CASSQELSSGPWNEQFF. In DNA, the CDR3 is TGCGCCAGCAGCCAAGAGCTCTCTAGCGGCCCGTGGAATGAGCAGTTCTTC.

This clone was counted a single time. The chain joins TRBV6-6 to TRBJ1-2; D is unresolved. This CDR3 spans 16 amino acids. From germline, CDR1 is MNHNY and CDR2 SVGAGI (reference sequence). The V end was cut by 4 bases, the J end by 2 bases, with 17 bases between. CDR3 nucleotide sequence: TGTGCCAGCAGTTCTCGAAGTTTGGCAGGCAACTATGGCTACACCTTC. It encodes CASSSRSLAGNYGYTF.

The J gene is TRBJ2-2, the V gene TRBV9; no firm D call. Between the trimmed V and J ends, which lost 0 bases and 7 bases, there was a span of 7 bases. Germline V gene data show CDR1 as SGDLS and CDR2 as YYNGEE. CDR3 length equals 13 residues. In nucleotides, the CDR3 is TGTGCCAGCAGCGTAGTGGAGAACGGGGAGCTGTTTTTT. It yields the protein CASSVVENGELFF.

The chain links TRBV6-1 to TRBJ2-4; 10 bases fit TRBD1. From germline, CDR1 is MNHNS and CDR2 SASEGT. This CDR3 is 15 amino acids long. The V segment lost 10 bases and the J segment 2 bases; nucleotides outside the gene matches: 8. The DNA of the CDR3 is TGTGCCACAGGCGGACAGGGGGGTCCCAAAAACATTCAGTACTTC. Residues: CATGGQGGPKNIQYF.

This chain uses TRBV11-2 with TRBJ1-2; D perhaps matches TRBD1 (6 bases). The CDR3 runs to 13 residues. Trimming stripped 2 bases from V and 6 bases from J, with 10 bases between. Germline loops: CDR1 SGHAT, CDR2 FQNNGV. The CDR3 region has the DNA TGTGCCAGCAGCTTACTGCCAGGGGATGGCTACACCTTC. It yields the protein CASSLLPGDGYTF.

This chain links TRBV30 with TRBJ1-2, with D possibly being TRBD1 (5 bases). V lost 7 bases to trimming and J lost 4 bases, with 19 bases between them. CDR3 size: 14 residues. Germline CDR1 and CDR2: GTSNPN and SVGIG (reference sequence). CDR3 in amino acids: CASHRGRAGYGYTF. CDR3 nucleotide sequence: TGTGCCTCGCATAGGGGCAGGGCTGGCTATGGCTACACCTTC.

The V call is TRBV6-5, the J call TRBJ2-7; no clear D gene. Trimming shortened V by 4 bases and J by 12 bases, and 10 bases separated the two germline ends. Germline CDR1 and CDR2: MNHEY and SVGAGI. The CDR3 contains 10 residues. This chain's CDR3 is CASSLGNPYF. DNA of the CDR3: TGTGCCAGCAGTTTGGGCAATCCGTACTTC.

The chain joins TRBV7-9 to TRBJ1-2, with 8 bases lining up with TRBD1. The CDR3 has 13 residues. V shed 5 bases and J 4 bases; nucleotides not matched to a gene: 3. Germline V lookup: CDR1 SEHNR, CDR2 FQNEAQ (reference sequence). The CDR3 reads CASSTTGGYGYTF. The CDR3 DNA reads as TGTGCCAGCAGCACTACAGGGGGCTATGGCTACACCTTC. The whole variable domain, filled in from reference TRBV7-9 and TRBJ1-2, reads DTGVSQNPRHKITKRGQNVTFRCDPISEHNRLYWYRQTLGQGPEFLTYFQNEAQLEKSRLLSDRFSAERPKGSFSTLEIQRTEQGDSAMYLCASSTTGGYGYTFGSGTRLTVV.

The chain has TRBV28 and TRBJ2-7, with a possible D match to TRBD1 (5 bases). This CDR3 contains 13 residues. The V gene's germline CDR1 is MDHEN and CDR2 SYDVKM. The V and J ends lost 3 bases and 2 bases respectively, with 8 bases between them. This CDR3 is CASSLQGPYEQYF. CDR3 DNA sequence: TGTGCCAGCAGTTTGCAGGGCCCCTACGAGCAGTACTTC. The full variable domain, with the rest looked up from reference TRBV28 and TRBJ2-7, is DVKVTQSSRYLVKRTGEKVFLECVQDMDHENMFWYRQDPGLGLRLIYFSYDVKMKEKGDIPEGYSVSREKKERFSLILESASTNQTSMYLCASSLQGPYEQYFGPGTRLTVT.

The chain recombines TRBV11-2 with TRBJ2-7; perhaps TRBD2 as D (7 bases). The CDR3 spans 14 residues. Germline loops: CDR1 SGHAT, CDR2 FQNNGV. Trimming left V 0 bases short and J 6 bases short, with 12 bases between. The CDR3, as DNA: TGTGCCAGCAGCTTAGACCGGGGGGCCGGCGAGCAGTACTTC. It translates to CASSLDRGAGEQYF.